This T cell receptor beta chain was found in a study of T cells expressing NK-cell markers. CDR1 is DFQATT, CDR2 SNEGSKA, per germline (reference sequence). The CDR3 extends over 14 amino acids. The cDNA for TCR beta came from 5'RACE template switching with UMIs. TCRdb re-called the 5' RACE reads, yielding one record per CDR3 amino acid sequence without DNA. This sample contains 500,000 to 600,000 distinct CDR3 sequences. This TCR was recovered from a man younger than 35 in good health. The rearrangement uses TRBV20-1 and TRBJ1-5; TCRdb reports TRBD1, a call that lacks DNA to check it against. What was sequenced was blood T cells: a sorted CD56 or NKG2C T cell subset, CD4+ or CD8+ T cells, or bulk PBMC T cells (not recorded which). The CDR3 protein is CSALQGFGNQPQHF.